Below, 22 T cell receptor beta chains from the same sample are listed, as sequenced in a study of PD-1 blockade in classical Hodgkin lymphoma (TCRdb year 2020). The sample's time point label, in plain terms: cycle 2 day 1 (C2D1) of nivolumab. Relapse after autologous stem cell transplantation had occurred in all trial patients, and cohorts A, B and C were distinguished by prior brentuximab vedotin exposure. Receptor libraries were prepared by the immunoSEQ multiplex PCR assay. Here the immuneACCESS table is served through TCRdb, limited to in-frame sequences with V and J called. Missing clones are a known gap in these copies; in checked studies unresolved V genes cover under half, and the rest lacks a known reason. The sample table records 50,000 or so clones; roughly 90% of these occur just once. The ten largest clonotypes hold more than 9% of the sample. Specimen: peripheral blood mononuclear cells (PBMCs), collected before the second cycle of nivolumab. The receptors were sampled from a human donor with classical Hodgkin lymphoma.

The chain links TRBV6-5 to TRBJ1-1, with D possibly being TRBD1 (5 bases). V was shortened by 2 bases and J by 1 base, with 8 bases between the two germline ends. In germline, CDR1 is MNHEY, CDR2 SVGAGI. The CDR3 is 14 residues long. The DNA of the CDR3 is TGTGCCAGCAGTTACGTAGGGACGAACACTGAAGCTTTCTTT. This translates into CASSYVGTNTEAFF.

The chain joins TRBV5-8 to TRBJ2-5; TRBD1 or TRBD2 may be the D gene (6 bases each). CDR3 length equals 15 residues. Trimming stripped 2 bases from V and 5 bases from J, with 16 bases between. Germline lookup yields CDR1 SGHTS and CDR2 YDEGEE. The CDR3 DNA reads TGTGCCAGCAGCTTAGGGACACTGGGGGGCGAGACCCAGTACTTC. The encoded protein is CASSLGTLGGETQYF.

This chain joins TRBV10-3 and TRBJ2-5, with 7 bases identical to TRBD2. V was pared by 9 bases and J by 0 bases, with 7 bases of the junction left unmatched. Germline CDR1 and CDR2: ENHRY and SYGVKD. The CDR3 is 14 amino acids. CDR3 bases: TGTGCCATTAAGGCAACTAGCGACCAAGAGACCCAGTACTTC. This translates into CAIKATSDQETQYF.

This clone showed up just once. CDR3 in DNA: TGTGCCAGCAGCTTAGCTGCAGCGGGGGACAATGAGCAGTTCTTC. Protein product: CASSLAAAGDNEQFF. The chain recombines TRBV7-8 with TRBJ2-1; 8 positions agree with TRBD2. Losses at the gene ends were 0 bases for V and 5 bases for J; bases not matched to a gene: 3. CDR3 size: 15 residues. Germline lookup yields CDR1 SGHVS and CDR2 FQNEAQ.

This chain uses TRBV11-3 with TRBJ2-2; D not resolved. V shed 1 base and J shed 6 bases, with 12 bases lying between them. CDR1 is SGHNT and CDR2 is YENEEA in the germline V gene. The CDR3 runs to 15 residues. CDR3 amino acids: CASSLGHNRPGELFF. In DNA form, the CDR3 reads TGTGCCAGCAGCTTAGGTCACAACCGCCCCGGGGAGCTGTTTTTT.

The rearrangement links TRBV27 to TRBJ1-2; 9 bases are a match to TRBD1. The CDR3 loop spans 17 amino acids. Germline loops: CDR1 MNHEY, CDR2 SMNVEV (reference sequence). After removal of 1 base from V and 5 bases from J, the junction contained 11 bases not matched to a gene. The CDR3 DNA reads TGTGCCAGCAGTTTATTAACCGGGACAGGGAGGAATTATGGCTACACCTTC. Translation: CASSLLTGTGRNYGYTF.

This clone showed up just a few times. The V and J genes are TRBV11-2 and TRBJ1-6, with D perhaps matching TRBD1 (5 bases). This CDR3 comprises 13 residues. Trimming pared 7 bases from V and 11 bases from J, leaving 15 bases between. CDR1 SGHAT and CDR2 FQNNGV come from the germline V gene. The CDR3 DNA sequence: TGTGCCAGCATGGGGGAGCTGGGACCACCCCTCCACTTT. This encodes CASMGELGPPLHF.

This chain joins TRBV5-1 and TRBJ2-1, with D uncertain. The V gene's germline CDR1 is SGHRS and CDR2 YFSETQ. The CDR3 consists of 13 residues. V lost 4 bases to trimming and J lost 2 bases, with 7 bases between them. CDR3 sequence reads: CASSGYTYNEQFF. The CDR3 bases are TGCGCCAGCAGCGGCTACACCTACAATGAGCAGTTCTTC.

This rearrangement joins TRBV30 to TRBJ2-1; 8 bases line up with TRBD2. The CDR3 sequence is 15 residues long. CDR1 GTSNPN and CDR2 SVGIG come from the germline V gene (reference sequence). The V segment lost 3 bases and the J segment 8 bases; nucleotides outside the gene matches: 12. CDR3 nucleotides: TGTGCCTGGAGAATTCTCGGGGGGGGTTTGGATGAGCAGTTCTTC. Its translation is CAWRILGGGLDEQFF.

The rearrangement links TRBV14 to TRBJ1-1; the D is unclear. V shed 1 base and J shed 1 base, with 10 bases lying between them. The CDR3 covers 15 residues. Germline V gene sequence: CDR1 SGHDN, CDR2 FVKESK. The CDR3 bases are TGTGCCAGCAGCCAAGTAAGCACCGCGAACACTGAAGCTTTCTTT. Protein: CASSQVSTANTEAFF.

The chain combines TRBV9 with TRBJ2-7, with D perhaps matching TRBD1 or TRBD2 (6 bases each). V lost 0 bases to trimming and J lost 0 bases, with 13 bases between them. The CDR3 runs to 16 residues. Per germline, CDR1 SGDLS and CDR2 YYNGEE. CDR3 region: CASSVGLDRSSYEQYF. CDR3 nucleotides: TGTGCCAGCAGCGTAGGACTAGACAGGAGCTCCTACGAGCAGTACTTC.

CDR3 nucleotides: TGTGCCAGCGAACAGGGCTTCTCTGGGGCCAACGTCCTGACTTTC. Translated: CASEQGFSGANVLTF. The chain joins TRBV13 to TRBJ2-6, with D maybe TRBD1 (6 bases). Germline CDR1 reads PRHDT; CDR2 reads FYEKMQ (reference sequence). There are 15 residues in the CDR3. Trimming shortened V by 8 bases and J by 0 bases, and 11 bases separated the two germline ends.

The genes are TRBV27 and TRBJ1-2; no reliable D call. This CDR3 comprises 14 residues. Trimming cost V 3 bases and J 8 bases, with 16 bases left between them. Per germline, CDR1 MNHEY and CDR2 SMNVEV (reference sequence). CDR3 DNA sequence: TGTGCCAGCAGTTTTAATTTAAGAACGGAAGGCTACACCTTC. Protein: CASSFNLRTEGYTF.

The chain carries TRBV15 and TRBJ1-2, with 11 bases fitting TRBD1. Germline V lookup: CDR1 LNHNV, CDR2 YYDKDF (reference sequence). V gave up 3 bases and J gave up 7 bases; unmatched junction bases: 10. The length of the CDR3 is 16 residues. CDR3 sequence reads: CATSRAPGQGARGYTF. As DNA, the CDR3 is TGTGCCACCAGCAGGGCCCCCGGACAGGGGGCCCGTGGCTACACCTTC.

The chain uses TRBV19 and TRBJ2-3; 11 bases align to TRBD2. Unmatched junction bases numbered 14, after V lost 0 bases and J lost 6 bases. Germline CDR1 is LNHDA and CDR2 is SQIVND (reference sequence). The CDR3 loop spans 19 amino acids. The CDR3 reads CASSIDLGTSGPAADTQYF. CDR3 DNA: TGTGCCAGTAGTATAGATTTGGGGACTAGCGGCCCCGCTGCGGATACGCAGTATTTT.

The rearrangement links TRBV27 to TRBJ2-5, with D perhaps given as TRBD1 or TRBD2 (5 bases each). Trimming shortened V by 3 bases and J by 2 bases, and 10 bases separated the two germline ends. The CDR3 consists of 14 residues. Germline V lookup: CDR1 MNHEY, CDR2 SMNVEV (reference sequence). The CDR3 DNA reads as TGTGCCAGCAGTTTGGGACGGCATCAAGAGACCCAGTACTTC. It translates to CASSLGRHQETQYF.

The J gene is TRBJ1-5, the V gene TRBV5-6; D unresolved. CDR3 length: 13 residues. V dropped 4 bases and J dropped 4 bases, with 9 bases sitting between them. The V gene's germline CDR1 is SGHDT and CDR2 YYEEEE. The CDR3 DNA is TGTGCCAGCAGCCCCTGGGGTAATCAGCCCCAGCATTTT. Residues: CASSPWGNQPQHF.

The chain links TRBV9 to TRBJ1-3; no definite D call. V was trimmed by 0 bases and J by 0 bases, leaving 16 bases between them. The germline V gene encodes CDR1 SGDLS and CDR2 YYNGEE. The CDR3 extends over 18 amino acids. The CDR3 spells CASSVDRGSSFSGNTIYF. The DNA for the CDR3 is TGTGCCAGCAGCGTAGATCGCGGCTCCTCCTTCTCTGGAAACACCATATATTTT.

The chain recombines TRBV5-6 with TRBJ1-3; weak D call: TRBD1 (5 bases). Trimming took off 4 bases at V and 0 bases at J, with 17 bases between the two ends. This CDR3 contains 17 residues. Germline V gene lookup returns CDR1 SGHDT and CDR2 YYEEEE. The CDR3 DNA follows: TGTGCCAGCAGCCCCCGGAGGGACGCAACCTCTGGAAACACCATATATTTT. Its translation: CASSPRRDATSGNTIYF. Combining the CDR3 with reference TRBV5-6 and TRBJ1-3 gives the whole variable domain DAGVTQSPTHLIKTRGQQVTLRCSPKSGHDTVSWYQQALGQGPQFIFQYYEEEERQRGNFPDRFSGHQFPNYSSELNVNALLLGDSALYLCASSPRRDATSGNTIYFGEGSWLTVV.

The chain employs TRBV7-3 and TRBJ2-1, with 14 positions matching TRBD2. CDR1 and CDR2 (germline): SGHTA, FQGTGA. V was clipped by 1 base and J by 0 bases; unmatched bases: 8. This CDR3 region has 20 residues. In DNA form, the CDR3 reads TGTGCCAGCAGCTTAAATCCTCGGACTAGCGGGAGGAGCTCCTACAATGAGCAGTTCTTC. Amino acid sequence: CASSLNPRTSGRSSYNEQFF.

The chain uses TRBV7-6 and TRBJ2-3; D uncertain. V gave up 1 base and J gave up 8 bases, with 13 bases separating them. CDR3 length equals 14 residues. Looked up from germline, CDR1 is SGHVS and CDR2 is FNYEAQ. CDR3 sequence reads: CASSLGVEPGTQYF. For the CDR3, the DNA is TGTGCCAGCAGCTTAGGGGTGGAGCCCGGTACGCAGTATTTT. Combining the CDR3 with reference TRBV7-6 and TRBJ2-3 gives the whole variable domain GAGVSQSPRYKVTKRGQDVALRCDPISGHVSLYWYRQALGQGPEFLTYFNYEAQQDKSGLPNDRFSAERPEGSISTLTIQRTEQRDSAMYRCASSLGVEPGTQYFGPGTRLTVL.

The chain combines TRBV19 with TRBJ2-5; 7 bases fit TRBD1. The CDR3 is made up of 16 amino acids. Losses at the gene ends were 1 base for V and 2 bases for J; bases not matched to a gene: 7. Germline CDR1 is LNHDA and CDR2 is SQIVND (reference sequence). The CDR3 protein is CASSIGSRTGQETQYF. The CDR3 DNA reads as TGTGCCAGTAGTATAGGATCCAGGACAGGACAAGAGACCCAGTACTTC.